The 24 T cell receptor beta chains below were found in one sample sequenced in a study of T-cell reconstitution after alpha-beta-depleted transplantation in children (dated by TCRdb to about 2016). The library was built by means of PCR. The listed sequencing device is Illumina HiSeq 2500. TCR library preparation used molecular barcoding, with unique molecular identifiers applied to normalize quantification of the TCRbeta repertoire. The public sequencing data were trimmed at Q25 with fastp and processed into clonotypes with MiXCR by TCRdb, which kept only in-frame beta chains. Records with the same CDR3 protein are collapsed into one entry carrying the most frequent genes and DNA. This sample lists almost 500,000 distinct CDR3 sequences; more than 9% were detected once. In total, the top ten clones hold 2% to 2.5% of the sample. The treatment or condition label corresponds to: allogeneic hematopoietic cell transplantation with graft depleted of TCRalphabeta T cells and CD19 B cells.

The material was PBMCs, obtained before TCRalphabeta/CD19-depleted stem cell transplant. These TCRs come from a child aged 2 to 15 with inherited bone marrow failure, due to receive a stem cell transplant.

This clonotype was counted many times. In nucleotides, the CDR3 is TGCAGTGCTAGCGGGGTCTCCTACGAGCAGTACTTC. It yields the protein CSASGVSYEQYF. This chain links TRBV20-1 with TRBJ2-7; possibly TRBD2 for D (5 bases). Deletions cut 3 bases from V and 0 bases from J, with 6 bases between. The CDR3 length is 12 residues. Per germline, CDR1 DFQATT and CDR2 SNEGSKA (reference sequence).

This clonotype was found many times. V usage is TRBV5-1 and J usage is TRBJ2-7, with 9 bases matching TRBD2. The length of the CDR3 is 14 residues. Germline lookup yields CDR1 SGHRS and CDR2 YFSETQ. With V trimmed by 7 bases and J by 2 bases, 7 bases remained unmatched. The CDR3 protein is CASETSGQTYEQYF. As DNA, the CDR3 is TGCGCCAGCGAGACTAGCGGCCAGACCTACGAGCAGTACTTC.

In its sample, this clonotype was seen a few times. The rearrangement joins TRBV20-1 to TRBJ1-2, with 11 bases aligning to TRBD1. V was pared by 3 bases and J by 7 bases, with 7 bases of the junction left unmatched. Germline V gene lookup returns CDR1 DFQATT and CDR2 SNEGSKA (reference sequence). The CDR3 is 14 residues long. CDR3 region: CSASGDRGDSGYTF. CDR3 DNA sequence: TGCAGTGCTAGTGGGGACAGGGGGGACTCTGGCTACACCTTC.

This clonotype came up many times. In DNA, the CDR3 is TGCAGTGCTAGCTCTGTAGCGGGGGACACAGATACGCAGTATTTT. This gives the protein CSASSVAGDTDTQYF. The chain recombines TRBV20-1 with TRBJ2-3; 9 bases are a match to TRBD2. This CDR3 comprises 15 residues. Germline values: CDR1 DFQATT, CDR2 SNEGSKA (reference sequence). The V gene end was trimmed by 3 bases and the J gene end by 2 bases; junction bases not matched to a gene: 6.

This clonotype was seen at least ten times. The V gene is TRBV29-1, the J gene TRBJ1-2; no firm D call. Germline CDR1 is SQVTM and CDR2 is ANQGSEA. The ends were cut back, 7 bases at V and 8 bases at J, with 23 bases in the middle. The CDR3 runs 14 residues. The CDR3 sequence: CSAKGEPHVPGYTF. The CDR3 DNA is TGCAGCGCGAAGGGAGAGCCCCATGTCCCGGGCTACACCTTC.

The table lists this clonotype with many counts. This chain links TRBV12-3 or TRBV12-4 with TRBJ2-3; D may be TRBD1 (5 bases). CDR3 length: 13 amino acids. The V gene lost 8 bases and the J gene lost 4 bases, with 13 bases spanning the gap. The DNA for the CDR3 is TGTGCCAGCGGGATAGACAGCTCAGATACGCAGTATTTT. Encoded protein: CASGIDSSDTQYF.

Concerning this clonotype: This may stem from a read error, because a much larger clone lies one nucleotide away. The chain carries TRBV4-3 and TRBJ2-3; 9 positions match TRBD1. Germline loops: CDR1 LGHNA, CDR2 YSLEER. With 0 bases clipped from V and 3 bases from J, the junction kept 1 base outside the gene matches. This CDR3 contains 15 residues. CDR3 nucleotide sequence: TGCGCCAGCAGCCAAGAGACAGGGGGGACAGATACGCAGTATTTT. Encoded protein: CASSQETGGTDTQYF.

This clonotype was counted ten times or more. This chain links TRBV15 with TRBJ2-3; the D call may be TRBD1 or TRBD2 (5 bases each). Trimming left V 5 bases short and J 4 bases short, with 13 bases between. Germline lookup yields CDR1 LNHNV and CDR2 YYDKDF (reference sequence). The CDR3 consists of 14 residues. The CDR3 reads CATSRDRNPDTQYF. The DNA of the CDR3 is TGTGCCACCAGCCGGGACCGCAATCCAGATACGCAGTATTTT.

To note about this clonotype: With a much larger clone just one base away, this may be a read error. The rearrangement uses TRBV7-9 and TRBJ1-5, with D perhaps TRBD1 (5 bases). This CDR3 is 16 amino acids long. The germline V gene encodes CDR1 SEHNR and CDR2 FQNEAQ (reference sequence). The CDR3 bases are TGTGCCAGCAGGGTCGTCCGGGGGTATAGCTATCAGCCCCAGCATTTT. Amino acids: CASRVVRGYSYQPQHF.

This clonotype has a count of ten or more. This chain joins TRBV6-5 and TRBJ1-2; D is uncertain. Trimming shortened V by 2 bases and J by 9 bases, and 13 bases separated the two germline ends. CDR3 length: 13 residues. Germline loops: CDR1 MNHEY, CDR2 SVGAGI. CDR3 sequence (DNA): TGTGCCAGCAGTTACCGGCGCCTAGATCGCTACACCTTC. Translation: CASSYRRLDRYTF.

This clonotype was seen many times. The CDR3 DNA sequence: TGTGCCAGCAGCCTAACGCTAGCGGAGCAGTTCTTC. Its protein product is CASSLTLAEQFF. This chain uses TRBV5-6 with TRBJ2-1; maybe TRBD2 (6 bases). The germline V gene encodes CDR1 SGHDT and CDR2 YYEEEE. V was pared by 4 bases and J by 10 bases, with 12 bases between. CDR3 length: 12 amino acids.

J is TRBJ2-1 and V is TRBV29-1; TRBD2 matches 7 bases. V shed 0 bases, J shed 4 bases, and the junction held 6 bases outside the gene matches. Germline CDR1 SQVTM, CDR2 ANQGSEA. This CDR3 has 15 residues. The chain's CDR3 is CSVEDSPSGYNEQFF. The CDR3 nucleotides read TGCAGCGTTGAAGATTCGCCTAGCGGTTACAATGAGCAGTTCTTC.

The chain is built from TRBV20-1 and TRBJ1-2; TRBD1 is a possible D gene (5 bases). CDR1 is DFQATT, CDR2 SNEGSKA, per germline (reference sequence). The CDR3 length is 15 residues. The germline V and J ends were trimmed by 6 bases and 1 base, with 18 bases remaining between them. CDR3 sequence reads: CSALGTENLNYGYTF. DNA for the CDR3: TGCAGTGCCCTGGGGACGGAGAACCTTAACTATGGCTACACCTTC.

This clonotype was counted a few times. The genes are TRBV19 and TRBJ2-7, with a possible D match to TRBD2 (5 bases). In germline, CDR1 is LNHDA, CDR2 SQIVND (reference sequence). Deletions cut 3 bases from V and 2 bases from J, with 11 bases between. CDR3 length: 14 amino acids. This CDR3 is CASSMVGGTYEQYF. In DNA form, the CDR3 reads TGTGCCAGTAGTATGGTTGGAGGAACCTACGAGCAGTACTTC.

This clonotype showed up many times. The chain carries TRBV18 and TRBJ1-3, with 9 bases aligning to TRBD1. CDR3 length: 17 residues. Germline trimming cut 4 bases from V and 0 bases from J; bases unmatched to any gene: 7. CDR1 is KGHSH and CDR2 is LQKENI in the germline V gene. The CDR3 loop is CASSRGLQGASGNTIYF. The CDR3 region has the DNA TGTGCCAGCTCACGGGGATTACAGGGGGCCTCTGGAAACACCATATATTTT.

There are many counts of this clonotype. The chain carries TRBV4-3 and TRBJ1-5; tentatively, D is TRBD1 (5 bases). Germline CDR1 reads LGHNA; CDR2 reads YSLEER. V shed 0 bases and J shed 8 bases, with 14 bases lying between them. The CDR3 covers 15 residues. The CDR3 DNA reads TGCGCCAGCAGCCAAGACTGGAGGGGTATTGAGCCCCAGCATTTT. Residues: CASSQDWRGIEPQHF.

This clonotype was detected ten times or more. The chain joins TRBV12-3 or TRBV12-4 to TRBJ1-4; no clear D. This CDR3 region has 14 residues. Trimming pared 6 bases from V and 7 bases from J, leaving 15 bases between. CDR3 nucleotide sequence: TGTGCCAGCAGCCTCGAGGGTTTGGGTGAAAAACTGTTTTTT. Amino acid sequence: CASSLEGLGEKLFF.

This clonotype was recorded many times. The CDR3 region has the DNA TGCGCCAGCAGCTTGGGACAGGGCCCCGGAGCCCAGTACTTC. Translated, it gives CASSLGQGPGAQYF. The chain uses TRBV5-1 and TRBJ2-5, with 7 bases matching TRBD1. J gave up 9 bases and V 0 bases, and 8 bases lay outside the gene matches. In germline, CDR1 is SGHRS, CDR2 YFSETQ. The CDR3 contains 14 residues.

This clonotype occurred many times. The chain is built from TRBV12-3 or TRBV12-4 and TRBJ1-5; D is ambiguous. V lost 3 bases and J 6 bases, leaving 3 bases between the germline ends. This CDR3 comprises 11 residues. CDR3: CASSFGQPQHF. The CDR3 bases are TGTGCCAGCAGTTTTGGTCAGCCCCAGCATTTT.

This clonotype was counted at least ten times. The V call is TRBV7-6, the J call TRBJ2-7; 10 nucleotides line up with TRBD2. V shed 4 bases and J 7 bases; nucleotides not matched to a gene: 16. The length of the CDR3 is 17 residues. The germline V gene has CDR1 SGHVS and CDR2 FNYEAQ. CDR3 amino acids: CASSWLGLAESLEEQYF. The CDR3 region has the DNA TGTGCCAGCAGCTGGCTTGGACTAGCGGAGTCCCTCGAGGAGCAGTACTTC.

About this clonotype itself: This clone may be a read error of a much larger clone one base away. J is TRBJ2-4 and V is TRBV9, with D hard to call. This CDR3 spans 14 amino acids. Germline V gene data show CDR1 as SGDLS and CDR2 as YYNGEE. The ends were cut back, 0 bases at V and 2 bases at J, with 6 bases in the middle. As DNA, the CDR3 is TGTGCCAGCAGCGTAGGCGCTTCCAAAAACATTCAGTACTTC. Its translation: CASSVGASKNIQYF.

The J gene is TRBJ2-1, the V gene TRBV5-1; TRBD1 agrees at 9 bases. Germline V gives CDR1 SGHRS, CDR2 YFSETQ. V lost 5 bases to trimming and J lost 1 base; unmatched junction nucleotides: 16. This CDR3 is 19 amino acids long. The CDR3 bases are TGCGCCAGCAGTTATTCCGGGACAGGGCAGGTTTTTTCCTACAATGAGCAGTTCTTC. This gives the protein CASSYSGTGQVFSYNEQFF.

This clonotype was seen repeatedly, ten times or more. J is TRBJ2-2 and V is TRBV6-6; possible D gene TRBD1, 5 bases. Germline V gene sequence: CDR1 MNHNY, CDR2 SVGAGI (reference sequence). V lost 6 bases, J lost 7 bases, and 12 bases lay in between. This CDR3 has 13 residues. DNA of the CDR3: TGTGCCAGCAGAACACAGGTGGTCGGGGAGCTGTTTTTT. Its protein product is CASRTQVVGELFF.

This clonotype was seen many times. The J gene is TRBJ2-6, the V gene TRBV7-9; no clear D gene. This CDR3 spans 14 amino acids. V lost 8 bases to trimming and J lost 0 bases, with 8 bases between them. Germline CDR1 is SEHNR and CDR2 is FQNEAQ (reference sequence). The CDR3 nucleotides read TGTGCCAGCTACAGCGACTCTGGGGCCAACGTCCTGACTTTC. Its translation is CASYSDSGANVLTF.